These 2 T cell receptor beta chains were sequenced from one sample in a study of OX40 agonist ivuxolimab in advanced cancers. The protocol was immunoSEQ multiplex PCR, while the TCRdb copy is restricted to in-frame clones and leaves out a portion. The top ten hold roughly 40% of the sample, which has over 8,500 clones, approximately 85% seen once. The source material was CD4+ or CD8+ T cells sorted from blood, sampled in a trial of the OX40 agonist ivuxolimab. The source is an adult with an advanced solid tumor such as melanoma, head and neck, liver or kidney cancer.

The chain is built from TRBV2 and TRBJ1-5; 10 bases map to TRBD1. The junction had 7 bases not matched to a gene; V was cut back by 7 bases and J by 7 bases. Germline V gene lookup returns CDR1 SNHLY and CDR2 FYNNEI. This CDR3 has 14 amino acids. The CDR3 DNA sequence: TGTGCCAGCACGGCTGGGACAGGGGACCAGCCCCAGCATTTT. Translating it yields CASTAGTGDQPQHF.

The chain has TRBV6-5 and TRBJ2-1; D gene uncertain. V was pared by 6 bases and J by 3 bases, with 12 bases between. Germline values: CDR1 MNHEY, CDR2 SVGAGI. The CDR3 length is 14 residues. The CDR3 region is CASSVTEYYNEQFF. The CDR3 DNA reads as TGTGCCAGCAGCGTTACCGAATACTACAATGAGCAGTTCTTC.